This is a list of T cell receptor beta chains from one sample in a study of tumor-infiltrating lymphocytes in primary liver carcinoma. One entry per CDR3 protein, called by TCRdb with MiXCR from the multiplex PCR reads. The table lists 90,000 to 150,000 distinct CDR3 sequences, approximately 71% of them singletons. What was sequenced was tumor-adjacent normal liver tissue. These receptors were obtained from a woman aged 60 to 75 with primary liver carcinoma and hepatitis B virus infection. Both conserved end residues are part of each CDR3. A D gene is named only where the DNA matches it firmly. The listing skips clone size in some rows; elsewhere it reads once, few, many or a size class.

d_call clone_size j_call v_call cdr3_nt cdr3_aa
NA few TRBJ2-1 TRBV24-1 TGTGCCACCAGTGACACACATTCGACAGTTGAGCAGTTCTTC CATSDTHSTVEQFF
TRBD2 many TRBJ2-2 TRBV6-2/TRBV6-3 TGTGCCAGCAGGCTAGCGGACACCGGGGAGCTGTTTTTT CASRLADTGELFF
NA NA TRBJ2-1 TRBV11-2 TGTACTAGCCGGCTCGATACTGACAATGAGCAGTTCTTC CTSRLDTDNEQFF
NA NA TRBJ1-1 TRBV7-9 TGTGCCAGCAGCCCCCCAGGAGTAATGAACACTGGAACTTTCTTT CASSPPGVMNTGTFF
NA few TRBJ1-1 TRBV5-1 TGCGCCAGCAGCTTGGGGACGTCCAACACTGAAGCTTTCTTT CASSLGTSNTEAFF
TRBD2 NA TRBJ2-1 TRBV10-3 TGTGCCATCACCGGAGGACTAGCGGACCACTTCTACAATGAGCAGTTCTTT CAITGGLADHFYNEQFF
TRBD2 NA TRBJ2-2 TRBV4-2 TGTGCCAGCAGCCACGGGACTAGTGACACCGGGGAGCTGTTTTTT CASSHGTSDTGELFF
NA NA TRBJ2-1 TRBV5-1 TGCGCCAGCAGCTTGGTGCCGGGGACTTCAGGCCATGAGCAGTTCTTC CASSLVPGTSGHEQFF
NA many TRBJ2-1 TRBV4-1 TGCGCCAGCAGCCAATTTCGCCGACTGGACACCTACAATGAGCAGTTCTTC CASSQFRRLDTYNEQFF
NA NA TRBJ2-5 TRBV12-3/TRBV12-4 TGTGCCAGCAGTTTGTGGCGAGAGACTCACTACTTC CASSLWRETHYF
TRBD1 NA TRBJ1-2 TRBV29-1 TGCAGCGCGAGCCAAATGGACAGGGTTAAACTTTTTAACTATGGCTACACCTTC CSASQMDRVKLFNYGYTF
NA NA TRBJ2-7 TRBV25-1 TGTGCCAACATTTCAGCCTCCTACGAGCAGTACTTC CANISASYEQYF
NA many TRBJ2-1 TRBV29-1 TGCAGCGTGACAACCGGAAGGAATGAGCAGTTCTTC CSVTTGRNEQFF
NA NA TRBJ2-7 TRBV11-2 TGTGCCGGCAGCCTCATGCTGGGGAGTGCAAGGTACGAGCAGTACTTC CAGSLMLGSARYEQYF
NA NA TRBJ2-1 TRBV11-2 TGTGTCAGCAGCTTAGAAGGGGGTGAGAACAATAGGCAGTTCTTC CVSSLEGGENNRQFF
TRBD1 many TRBJ2-5 TRBV28 TGTGCCAGCAGTTTATCACGGACCAAGACAGGGGAGGAGACCCAGTACTTC CASSLSRTKTGEETQYF
NA NA TRBJ2-5 TRBV5-5 TGTGCCAGCAGCTTTCGACTCATAAACCAAGAGACCCAGTACTTC CASSFRLINQETQYF
TRBD2 NA TRBJ2-7 TRBV12-3/TRBV12-4 TGTGTCAGCAGCGCCGTGGGAGGGCGGTCGTACGAGCAGTACTTC CVSSAVGGRSYEQYF
NA few TRBJ2-1 TRBV21-1 TGTGCCAGCAGCAAAGCCGAGGGACTAGCCAACAATGAGCAGTTCTTC CASSKAEGLANNEQFF
NA NA TRBJ2-2 TRBV29-1 TGCAGCGTTGTCGGCAGGGTGGTTACCGGTGAGCTGTTTTTT CSVVGRVVTGELFF
TRBD2 NA TRBJ2-5 TRBV12-3/TRBV12-4 TGTGCCAGCAGTTTATGGACGCAAGCGGGGCCCCAAGGGACCCAGTACTTC CASSLWTQAGPQGTQYF
NA NA TRBJ1-1 TRBV12-3/TRBV12-4 TGTGCCAGCAGTTCCGGGGGATGGGCTGAAGTTTTCTTT CASSSGGWAEVFF
TRBD2 NA TRBJ2-1 TRBV29-1 TGCAGCGTTGAACTAGCGGGAGATCTCGGCAATGAGCAGTTCTTC CSVELAGDLGNEQFF
NA NA TRBJ2-5 TRBV29-1 TGCAGCGTCCCGACAGGACAAAAGACACAGTACTTC CSVPTGQKTQYF
NA NA TRBJ1-6 TRBV6-5 TGTGCCAGCAGTTACATGGCCCGCATGGGAAGCCCCTATAATTCACCCCTCCACTTT CASSYMARMGSPYNSPLHF
TRBD1 NA TRBJ2-7 TRBV28 TGTGCCAGCAGTCGCCGGGACAGCCCCTACGAGCAGTACTTC CASSRRDSPYEQYF
NA NA TRBJ2-3 TRBV19 TGTGCCAGTAGTGGTCGAGGGGGGGATACGCAGTATTTT CASSGRGGDTQYF
NA NA TRBJ1-1 TRBV29-1 TGCAGCCCAATAGCGGGACATGGGATTTACACTGAAGCTTTCTTT CSPIAGHGIYTEAFF
NA few TRBJ1-2 TRBV29-1 TGCAGCGTTGGTGAAGGGGTTTATGGCCACGCCTTC CSVGEGVYGHAF
NA few TRBJ2-6 TRBV29-1 TGCAGCGTTATGGGGGAAGGAACTGGGGCCAACGTCCTGACTTTC CSVMGEGTGANVLTF
TRBD2 once TRBJ2-2 TRBV6-2/TRBV6-3 TGTGTCAGTAGTAGTACCCCTAGCGGGAGCCTGTATGGGGACACCGGGGAGCTGTTTTTT CVSSSTPSGSLYGDTGELFF
NA NA TRBJ2-7 TRBV7-9 TGTGCCAGTAGCGCGGCAGGGAACTACGAGCATTACTTC CASSAAGNYEHYF
NA NA TRBJ2-7 TRBV28 TGTGCCAGGAGCTCGGGGGACCTACCGTACGAGCAGTACTTC CARSSGDLPYEQYF
TRBD1 once TRBJ2-3 TRBV4-2 TGTGCCAGCAGCCGGGGCGTCCCGGGACAGAGGAGAGATATGCAGTTTTTT CASSRGVPGQRRDMQFF
TRBD1 NA TRBJ1-6 TRBV4-1 TGCGCGGGCAGCCAAGCTTTCGGACAGGGACCACCCCTCCACTTT CAGSQAFGQGPPLHF
NA NA TRBJ1-4 TRBV4-1 TGCGCCAGCAGCCAAGCCGACAGATCTAATGAAAAACTGGTTTTT CASSQADRSNEKLVF
NA NA TRBJ2-2 TRBV7-9 TGTGCCAGCAGCTTAAGAGACGGTAGGGTAGACACCGGGGAGATGTTTTTT CASSLRDGRVDTGEMFF
TRBD1 many TRBJ2-2 TRBV5-4 TGTGCCAGCAGCTTGGCCCGGGACAGTAACACCGGGGAGCTGTTTTTT CASSLARDSNTGELFF